This T cell receptor beta chain was captured in a study of T-cell reconstitution after alpha-beta-depleted transplantation in children. It was with unique molecular identifiers that the TCRbeta library was prepared. TCRdb recomputed calls from the PCR reads with MiXCR, one row per CDR3 protein. The sample yields 500,000 to 750,000 distinct CDR3 sequences, 20% to 30% seen once. This clonotype appeared a few times. Its antigen remains unidentified. Notes on the study in general: Diversity and T-cell counts at one year after transplant derived mostly from new T cells.

Trimming took 3 bases from V and 9 from J, leaving 9 bases between them. The germline gives CDR1 LGHDT, CDR2 YNNKEL (reference sequence). This CDR3 is built from 12 residues. This receptor was taken from a boy in the first two years of life with Wiskott-Aldrich syndrome, due to receive a stem cell transplant. This sample comprised PBMCs, obtained before TCRalphabeta/CD19-depleted stem cell transplant. This chain joins TRBV3-1 and TRBJ2-1; tentative D call: TRBD2 (5 bases). CDR3 sequence reads: CASSQGEGEQFF. For the CDR3, the DNA is TGTGCCAGCAGCCAGGGAGAGGGTGAGCAGTTCTTC.